One TCR beta chain is described in this entry. This entry is derived from a study of blood T cell repertoires in COVID-19. Study-level information: Acute and convalescent COVID-19 specimens originated in the United States, Italy and Spain.

Some clones are missing from TCRdb's copy, which holds only in-frame ones; the method was immunoSEQ multiplex PCR. The repertoire holds approximately 150,000 clones, with roughly 89% as singletons. The V end was cut by 1 base, the J end by 1 base, with 10 bases between. The length of the CDR3 is 15 residues. Germline CDR1 is SGHTA and CDR2 is FQGNSA. Sequenced material: peripheral blood. V and J are TRBV7-2 and TRBJ1-2; D unresolved. The sequence came from a woman in her forties or fifties with acute or convalescent COVID-19. The CDR3 DNA reads as TGTGCCAGCAGCTTAGTATGGGGAGATAACTATGGCTACACCTTC. Protein product: CASSLVWGDNYGYTF.